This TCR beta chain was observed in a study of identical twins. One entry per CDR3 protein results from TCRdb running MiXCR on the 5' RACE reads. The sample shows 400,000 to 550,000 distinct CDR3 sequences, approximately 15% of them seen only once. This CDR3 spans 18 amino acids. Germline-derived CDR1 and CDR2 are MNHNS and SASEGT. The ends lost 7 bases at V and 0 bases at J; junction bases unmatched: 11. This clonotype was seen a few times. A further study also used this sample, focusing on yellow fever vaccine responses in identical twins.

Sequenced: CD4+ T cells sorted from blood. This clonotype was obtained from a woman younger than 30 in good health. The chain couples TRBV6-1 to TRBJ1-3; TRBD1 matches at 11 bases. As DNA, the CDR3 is TGTGCCAGCAACCCCCGAGGACAGGGGGCCGTCTCTGGAAACACCATATATTTT. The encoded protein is CASNPRGQGAVSGNTIYF.